These 13 T cell receptor beta chains were all obtained from the same sample, sequenced in a study of cytomegalovirus exposure and HLA in healthy donors. The PCR employed 60 Vbeta primers together with 13 Jbeta primers. Using immunoSEQ multiplex PCR, the repertoire was profiled, and TCRdb retains in-frame clones only, with some absent. The table includes tens of thousands of clones, roughly 79% detected once. Sequencing was done on a sample of PBMCs. These receptors were obtained from a man in his fifties or sixties in good health and CMV-seronegative.

The chain is built from TRBV19 and TRBJ1-5; D is ambiguous. Trimming shortened V by 4 bases and J by 11 bases, and 21 bases separated the two germline ends. The CDR3 runs to 15 residues. The V gene's germline CDR1 is LNHDA and CDR2 SQIVND (reference sequence). CDR3: CASSTLGSGDKSQHF. CDR3 DNA: TGTGCCAGTAGTACCCTTGGGAGTGGAGATAAGTCCCAGCATTTT.

The sample holds one count of this clone. J is TRBJ1-4 and V is TRBV25-1, with a possible D match to TRBD1 (5 bases). The CDR3 is made up of 15 amino acids. Looked up from germline, CDR1 is MGHDK and CDR2 is SYGVNS. V was pared by 4 bases and J by 8 bases, with 17 bases between. The CDR3 DNA sequence: TGTGCCAGCAGTGGGGACTCGACCGGACGGGAAAAACTGTTTTTT. Its protein is CASSGDSTGREKLFF.

This clone was seen a handful of times. The V gene is TRBV13, the J gene TRBJ2-7, with 16 bases that match TRBD2. Germline V lookup: CDR1 PRHDT, CDR2 FYEKMQ (reference sequence). The CDR3 is made up of 16 amino acids. The trim removed 4 bases at V and 2 bases at J, leaving 2 bases unmatched. This chain's CDR3 is CASSWGLAGGPYEQYF. CDR3 coding DNA: TGTGCCAGCAGCTGGGGACTAGCGGGGGGGCCCTACGAGCAGTACTTC.

The chain carries TRBV9 and TRBJ1-1, with D hard to call. This CDR3 region has 13 residues. Deletions cut 0 bases from V and 7 bases from J, with 10 bases between. CDR1 is SGDLS and CDR2 is YYNGEE in the germline V gene. CDR3 region: CASSVALENEAFF. The CDR3 DNA reads TGTGCCAGCAGCGTAGCACTGGAGAATGAAGCTTTCTTT.

This chain connects TRBV18 to TRBJ1-1; the match to TRBD1 covers 9 bases. The CDR3 loop spans 17 amino acids. CDR1 and CDR2 from the germline V gene are KGHSH and LQKENI. With V trimmed by 4 bases and J by 4 bases, 13 bases remained unmatched. As DNA, the CDR3 is TGTGCCAGCTCACGCCTACCGGGACAGGGAGGGAGCACTGAAGCTTTCTTT. Protein sequence: CASSRLPGQGGSTEAFF.

This sequence joins TRBV9 and TRBJ1-6; D uncertain. The ends were cut back, 4 bases at V and 6 bases at J, with 8 bases in the middle. The CDR3 is 13 residues long. The V gene's germline CDR1 is SGDLS and CDR2 YYNGEE. The CDR3 nucleotides read TGTGCCAGCAGCCGGGAACCTAATTCACCCCTCCACTTT. It specifies CASSREPNSPLHF.

This clone was observed once. The V gene is TRBV4-1, the J gene TRBJ2-5; tentative D call: TRBD2 (6 bases). Germline V lookup: CDR1 MGHRA, CDR2 YSYEKL. V was pared by 4 bases and J by 0 bases, with 9 bases between. There are 14 residues in the CDR3. Here the CDR3 DNA reads TGCGCCAGCAGCCCCCGGGACTACCAAGAGACCCAGTACTTC. Amino acids: CASSPRDYQETQYF.

The chain employs TRBV27 and TRBJ2-3; 10 nucleotides align to TRBD2. Germline V CDR1 and CDR2: MNHEY, SMNVEV (reference sequence). The CDR3 covers 16 residues. V shed 6 bases and J 3 bases; nucleotides not matched to a gene: 9. Written as DNA, the CDR3 is TGTGCCAGCAGGATCACACTAGCGGGGAGGACAGATACGCAGTATTTT. Amino acid sequence: CASRITLAGRTDTQYF.

V gene TRBV5-5 combines with J gene TRBJ1-2, with TRBD1 identical over 7 bases. The CDR3 runs 14 residues. The germline V gene has CDR1 SGHKS and CDR2 YYEKEE (reference sequence). The V gene end was trimmed by 4 bases and the J gene end by 4 bases; junction bases not matched to a gene: 7. In DNA, the CDR3 is TGTGCCAGCAGCCGATTACAGGGGCCCTATGGCTACACCTTC. Its protein is CASSRLQGPYGYTF.

The chain uses TRBV7-9 and TRBJ1-1, with D possibly TRBD1 on 5 matching bases. This CDR3 has 13 amino acids. V was clipped by 5 bases and J by 1 base, with 8 bases between them. Germline CDR1 reads SEHNR; CDR2 reads FQNEAQ (reference sequence). In nucleotides, the CDR3 is TGTGCCAGCAGCACGACAGAGAACACTGAAGCTTTCTTT. It yields the protein CASSTTENTEAFF.

V usage is TRBV6-1 and J usage is TRBJ2-3; 7 bases agree with TRBD2. Trimming removed 5 bases from V and 2 bases from J; junction bases left unmatched: 4. The CDR3 is 14 residues long. Germline CDR1 MNHNS, CDR2 SASEGT. Here the CDR3 reads CASSKAGVTDTQYF. The CDR3 coding sequence is TGTGCCAGCAGTAAGGCGGGGGTCACAGATACGCAGTATTTT.

This chain uses TRBV18 with TRBJ1-4; possibly TRBD1 for D (6 bases). Germline V lookup: CDR1 KGHSH, CDR2 LQKENI. V lost 3 bases to trimming and J lost 2 bases, with 7 bases between them. This CDR3 is 14 amino acids long. The CDR3 nucleotides read TGTGCCAGCTCACCGGGACACACTAATGAAAAACTGTTTTTT. Translating it yields CASSPGHTNEKLFF.

The chain combines TRBV5-1 with TRBJ1-5; the D is unclear. There are 14 residues in the CDR3. V was shortened by 0 bases and J by 9 bases, with 13 bases between the two germline ends. The germline CDR1 and CDR2 sequences are SGHRS and YFSETQ. The CDR3 sequence: CASSLAGDKWPQHF. CDR3 nucleotide sequence: TGCGCCAGCAGCTTGGCCGGGGATAAATGGCCCCAGCATTTT.